This paragraph covers one T cell receptor beta chain sequence. The antigen this receptor binds is unknown. Per-base quality was not reported, and no clone a single base away is much larger than it. Healthy controls were roughly 37 blood donors whose buffy coats came from the Finnish Red Cross blood service. All TCR-sequenced material derived from peripheral blood: patient blood samples and healthy donor buffy coats. Peripheral blood mononuclear cells were isolated by Ficoll-Hypaque gradient centrifugation. For the healthy controls, CD4+ cells were obtained from buffy coats by magnetic purification. The Gentra Puregene Cell and Tissue kit was used to extract genomic DNA, and a Qubit 2.0 fluorometer was used to measure the amount of genomic DNA. The immunoSEQ assay at survey resolution was applied to genomic DNA for sequencing of TCRbeta rearrangements. As for how the authors treated the data: In the TCR sequencing data, the smallest productive clonotype frequency that could be detected was 2.59 x 10-5. Analyses included only productive TCRbeta rearrangements, meaning complete and in-frame sequences. The clonality of each sample was calculated as Simpson clonality in the immunoSEQ Analyzer version 3.0. Clones were binned by frequency as very rare, small, medium, large (1-20%) or hyperexpanded (>20%). OLGA 1.2.3 estimated generation probabilities, VDJtools produced V-gene circos plots, VDJdb was queried for specificities, and GLIPH identified CDR3 motifs. TCRdb took over this immuneACCESS table, retaining in-frame rearrangements with V and J assigned. Such tables are incomplete; in checked studies, under half of the missing clones stem from an unresolved V gene, and the remainder is unexplained. D and trimming come from the DNA, and the V and J calls and clone size come from that table. The sample table lists approximately 35,000 clones, roughly 76% of them with a count of one. Roughly 2.1% of the sample is in the top ten clones.

This entry is derived from a study of STAT5B mutations in CD4+ large granular lymphocyte leukemia (dated by TCRdb to 2022 to 2024). For context, the study as a whole: Among healthy controls, the CDR3 'QG' motif was associated with a particular HLA allele. The purity of purified fractions was confirmed by flow cytometry on FACSCanto II or FACSVerse to exceed 95% among lymphocytes. TCRbeta repertoires of CD4+ T-cell large granular lymphocyte leukemia patients were compared with those of healthy blood donors. What the work shows at the level of the full study, not this receptor alone: The main leukemic clonotypes were found to be private to each patient, although roughly a quarter of the main leukemic clonotypes were detected at low frequency in the non-leukemic repertoires of other patients. TRBV06-family usage was enriched among the top patient clones (8/27) compared with healthy controls (2/35). The data were not HLA-matched, and the relatively small sample size could explain the higher clonality seen in CD4+ compared with CD8+ T-LGLL. Compared with healthy CD4+ repertoires, CD4-sorted patient repertoires appeared more clonal, and this difference remained even after the putative leukemic clones were removed.

In the germline V gene, CDR1 corresponds to MGHRA and CDR2 to YSYEKL. Taken from cysteine to phenylalanine, the CDR3 has 18 residues. CDR3 DNA only is kept here, 54 bases in frame from base 1. V is pruned by 1 base and J by 7 bases, leaving 10 bases of the junction without a gene match. The sample consisted of CD4+ T cells from blood buffy coats. The chain joins TRBV4-1 to TRBJ1-6, with 10 bases matching TRBD1. The source of this sequence is a human donor in good health. This receptor carries the CDR3 CASSQGLGGTGANSPLHF. The nucleotide sequence is TGCGCCAGCAGCCAAGGCTTGGGAGGGACAGGGGCAAATTCACCCCTCCACTTT.